This T cell receptor (beta chain) was recorded in a study of T cell responses to AZD1222 COVID-19 vaccine. As for the study in general: Researchers grouped second doses given at about 4 or about 12 weeks into one pool. Overall study results and limits: It should be noted that donors were predominantly white British and more often female, and clonal diversity was possibly underestimated. Unmutated variant regions are reportedly the target of nearly half of TCRs that are spike-specific.

Per the germline V gene, CDR1 is LNHNV and CDR2 is YYDKDF (reference sequence). This CDR3 is built from 14 residues. V was cut by 5 bases and J by 0 bases, with 10 bases left in between. Libraries were prepared by immunoSEQ multiplex PCR; TCRdb keeps only in-frame clonotypes and omits some of them. The sample has 110,000 to 150,000 clones, around nine tenths seen once; the top ten hold approximately 4.5%. Remarks on this clone: The antigen is undetermined.

The sample in question was peripheral blood, obtained on day 0 of AZD1222 vaccination. This chain links TRBV15 with TRBJ1-1, with D hard to call. The receptor was derived from an adult in good health. CDR3 sequence: CATSSPQMNTEAFF. CDR3 sequence (DNA): TGTGCCACCAGCTCCCCACAGATGAACACTGAAGCTTTCTTT.